This is a list of T cell receptor beta chains from one sample in a study of T cell responses to AZD1222 COVID-19 vaccine. Clones were sequenced by immunoSEQ multiplex PCR, and TCRdb holds only the in-frame ones, with some missing. The data contain about 150,000 clones, approximately 90% of them singletons. The source material was peripheral blood, sampled on day 0 of AZD1222 vaccination. The receptors come from an adult in good health. The CDR3 runs from the conserved cysteine through the conserved F or W. The D gene is left open where the match is weak. Size is stated for part of the rows, as once, few or many counts, or as a class when the clone is expanded.

>TRBD1|TRBJ2-7|NA|TRBV6-5
TGTGCCAGTAGGGCAAGGACAGGGCCCTTTTACGAGCAGTACTTC
CASRARTGPFYEQYF
>TRBD2|TRBJ2-1|NA|TRBV29-1
TGCAGCGTTGATGTGGGCACTAGCGTAGGTGAGCAGTTCTTC
CSVDVGTSVGEQFF
>NA|TRBJ2-1|NA|TRBV24-1
TGTGCCACCAGTGATTTGAAAGGAGCCTACAATGAGCAGTTCTTC
CATSDLKGAYNEQFF
>NA|TRBJ2-1|NA|TRBV28
TGTGCCAGCGGATTGACAGTTCCGGCGAATGAGCAGTTCTTC
CASGLTVPANEQFF
>TRBD1|TRBJ2-7|NA|TRBV3-1/TRBV3-2
TGTGCCAGCAGCCAAGGGACAGGGTACTACGAGCAGTACTTC
CASSQGTGYYEQYF
>TRBD1|TRBJ2-1|NA|TRBV6-5
TGTGCCAGCAGTCGGGACAGGGGTTACAATGAGCAGTTCTTC
CASSRDRGYNEQFF
>NA|TRBJ1-1|NA|TRBV28
TGTGCCAGCAGTTTTTCTTTTACAGGATACACTGAAGCTTTCTTT
CASSFSFTGYTEAFF
>TRBD2|TRBJ2-2|NA|TRBV4-1
TGCGCCAGCAGCCAAGAAATCGGGACTAGCTCCGGGGAGCTGTTTTTT
CASSQEIGTSSGELFF
>NA|TRBJ2-7|NA|TRBV7-3
TGTGCCAGCAGCTTAAGGCAGGGGCGTACCTACGAGCAGTACTTC
CASSLRQGRTYEQYF
>NA|TRBJ1-1|NA|TRBV24-1
TGTGCCACCAGTGGTTCCATGAACACTGAAGCTTTCTTT
CATSGSMNTEAFF
>NA|TRBJ1-1|NA|TRBV6-2/TRBV6-3
TGTGCCAGCAACCCCCGTCTCAGGGCAGTTGGGATGAACACTGAAGCTTTCTTT
CASNPRLRAVGMNTEAFF
>NA|TRBJ2-2|NA|TRBV6-5
TGTGCCAGCAGTTATACTAGGGCTAGCGGGGAGCTGTTTTTT
CASSYTRASGELFF
>NA|TRBJ1-6|NA|TRBV28
TGTGCCAGCAGTTTAGTCTCCTATAATTCACCCCTCCACTTT
CASSLVSYNSPLHF
>NA|TRBJ2-1|NA|TRBV3-1/TRBV3-2
TGTGCCAGCAGCCAAGACGGACTGGAATCCTACAATGAGCAGTTCTTC
CASSQDGLESYNEQFF
>NA|TRBJ1-5|NA|TRBV19
TGTGCCAGTAGTATAGATCCCAGAAGTCAGCCCCAGCATTTT
CASSIDPRSQPQHF
>NA|TRBJ1-1|NA|TRBV14
TGTGCCAGCAGCCTGGGACTGAACACTGAAGCTTTCTTT
CASSLGLNTEAFF
>TRBD2|TRBJ2-1|few|TRBV7-8
TGTGCCAGCAGCTTGGATCCGGGAGGCTCTTACAATGAGCAGTTCTTC
CASSLDPGGSYNEQFF
>NA|TRBJ1-2|NA|TRBV28
TGTGCCAGCACCATTAGGGCGATTCGACAGGCAATTTACTATGGCTACACCTTC
CASTIRAIRQAIYYGYTF
>TRBD1|TRBJ1-2|NA|TRBV28
TGTGCCAGCAGGTGGACAGGGGCCCCTCGAGGCTACACCTTC
CASRWTGAPRGYTF
>NA|TRBJ2-7|NA|TRBV27
NA
CASSSSDSGRALPLYEQYF
>NA|TRBJ2-3|NA|TRBV19
TGTGCCAGTAGTATGGATCCTGGGAGCACAGATACGCAGTATTTT
CASSMDPGSTDTQYF
>NA|TRBJ1-6|NA|TRBV6-1
TGTGCCAGCAGTGAGGGTTGGGGGGGATCACCCCTCCACTTT
CASSEGWGGSPLHF
>NA|TRBJ1-1|NA|TRBV14
TGTGCCAGCAGCCAAAACACTGAAGCTTTCTTT
CASSQNTEAFF
>TRBD1|TRBJ1-2|NA|TRBV4-2
TGTGCCAGCAGCCAAGTGGGGACAGGGGCGGGCTATGGCTACACCTTC
CASSQVGTGAGYGYTF
>NA|TRBJ2-4|NA|TRBV6-2/TRBV6-3
TGTGCCAGCAGTTACTCGTGGACGAAAAACATTCAGTACTTC
CASSYSWTKNIQYF
>NA|TRBJ1-4|once|TRBV19
TGTGCCAGTAGGAATCCAGGGTATGAAAAACTGTTTTTT
CASRNPGYEKLFF
>NA|TRBJ2-3|NA|TRBV11-3
TGTGCCAGCAGCCTAGGGAACGGTGATACGCAGTATTTT
CASSLGNGDTQYF
>NA|TRBJ2-7|NA|TRBV7-8
TGTGCCAGCAGCTTAGGACGCCGTAGCTCCTACGAGCAGTACTTC
CASSLGRRSSYEQYF
>NA|TRBJ1-2|NA|TRBV5-4
TGTGCCAGCAGCTTGGAAGTGGGGACCTATGGCTACACCTTC
CASSLEVGTYGYTF
>NA|TRBJ2-2|NA|TRBV9
TGTGCCAGCAGCGTAGTTGGAACCGGGGAGCTGTTTTTT
CASSVVGTGELFF
>NA|TRBJ1-3|NA|TRBV6-4
TGTGCCAGCAGGGAGACAGCTGGAAACACCATATATTTT
CASRETAGNTIYF
>NA|TRBJ2-5|NA|TRBV28
TGTGCCAGCAGTTTTTCAGGGATGGAGACCCAGTACTTC
CASSFSGMETQYF
>TRBD2|TRBJ2-1|NA|TRBV29-1
TGCAGCGTTGAAGATAATTGGGGCGGGAGCAACAATGAGCAGTTCTTC
CSVEDNWGGSNNEQFF
>NA|TRBJ2-3|NA|TRBV7-9
TGTGCCAGCAGCTTAAGCATGGGGGGAAATACAGATACGCAGTATTTT
CASSLSMGGNTDTQYF
>NA|TRBJ1-6|NA|TRBV15
TGTGCCACTAGCGTGTTGGGTTCACCCCTCCACTTT
CATSVLGSPLHF
>TRBD1|TRBJ2-5|NA|TRBV27
TGTGCCAGCAGTAATCGGACAGGGTGGAACCAAGAGACCCAGTACTTC
CASSNRTGWNQETQYF
>TRBD1|TRBJ1-2|NA|TRBV27
TGTGCCAGCAGGAGTTTAGGACAGGGGATTTGGAACTATGGCTACACCTTC
CASRSLGQGIWNYGYTF
>NA|TRBJ2-4|NA|TRBV2
TGTGCCAGCAGTGAAAATAGTGGGGGATTTGGGGCCAAAAACATTCAGTACTTC
CASSENSGGFGAKNIQYF
>NA|TRBJ1-4|NA|TRBV7-8
TGTGCCAGCACCTGGGGGGGGCCAACTAATGAAAAACTGTTTTTT
CASTWGGPTNEKLFF
>NA|TRBJ1-5|NA|TRBV6-1
TGTGCCAGCAGTTTTGGGTTGAGCAATCAGCCCCAGCATTTT
CASSFGLSNQPQHF